The T cell receptor beta chain described here comes from a study of blood T cell repertoires in COVID-19. As for the study in general: The analysed material was cDNA or gDNA that came from T cells, B-cell-depleted T cells, or PBMCs.

The ends lost 4 bases at V and 7 bases at J; junction bases unmatched: 5. Germline assignment: CDR1 LNHDA and CDR2 SQIVND (reference sequence). The length of the CDR3 is 13 residues. Produced via immunoSEQ multiplex PCR; TCRdb's table is partial and in-frame only. Among 270,000 or so clones listed, around 82% were seen once. Specimen: peripheral blood. The chain couples TRBV19 to TRBJ1-2; TRBD1 matches 8 bases. This clonotype originated in a human donor in a cohort sampled during active COVID-19. For the CDR3, the DNA is TGTGCCAGTAGTACCGGACAGGGACTTGGCTACACCTTC. This encodes CASSTGQGLGYTF.